A selection of T cell receptor beta chains follows, all from one sample in a study of cytomegalovirus exposure and HLA in healthy donors. The repertoire was sequenced with immunoSEQ multiplex PCR; TCRdb's copy has only in-frame clones and lacks some. In total, the table holds around 120,000 clones. The sequencing sample was made of PBMCs. The source of these receptors is a man aged 50-60 years in good health and CMV-seronegative. Each CDR3 is given with its conserved first and last residue. The D gene is left open where the match is weak.

cdr3_length	d_call	v_call	j_call	cdr3_aa	cdr3_nt
13	.	TRBV6-5	TRBJ1-5	CASSYNGEQPQHF	TGTGCCAGCAGTTACAATGGAGAGCAGCCCCAGCATTTT
14	.	TRBV7-9	TRBJ2-7	CASSFTRGSYEQYF	TGTGCCAGCAGCTTTACGCGGGGATCCTACGAGCAGTACTTC
16	TRBD1	TRBV7-2	TRBJ1-2	CASSLRAPTGEYGYTF	TGTGCCAGCAGCTTACGCGCTCCTACAGGGGAATATGGCTACACCTTC
12	.	TRBV30	TRBJ1-1	CAWEDTNTEAFF	TGTGCCTGGGAGGACACGAACACTGAAGCTTTCTTT
11	.	TRBV20-1	TRBJ1-2	CSARGGYGYTF	TGCAGTGCTAGAGGAGGATATGGCTACACCTTC
18	.	TRBV9	TRBJ2-2	CASSPIGLLAQITGELFF	TGTGCCAGCAGCCCGATCGGTCTACTAGCTCAAATCACCGGGGAGCTGTTTTTT
12	.	TRBV5-5	TRBJ1-2	CASSFSRYGYTF	TGTGCCAGCAGCTTTAGCCGCTATGGCTACACCTTC
16	.	TRBV7-9	TRBJ2-6	CASSLFEGVGANVLTF	TGTGCCAGCAGCTTATTTGAGGGAGTCGGGGCCAACGTCCTGACTTTC
17	TRBD2	TRBV18	TRBJ2-1	CASSPMNGLAVYNEQFF	TGTGCCAGCTCACCTATGAATGGACTAGCGGTTTACAATGAGCAGTTCTTC
14	.	TRBV10-3	TRBJ1-2	CAISDSGANYGYTF	TGTGCCATCAGTGATTCAGGGGCTAACTATGGCTACACCTTC
16	.	TRBV5-6	TRBJ2-7	CASSLAGEVSSYEQYF	TGTGCCAGCAGCTTGGCGGGAGAAGTTAGCTCCTACGAGCAGTACTTC
13	.	TRBV2	TRBJ2-7	CASTRQPSYEQYF	TGTGCCAGCACGAGGCAACCTTCCTACGAGCAGTACTTC
15	TRBD2	TRBV27	TRBJ2-1	CASSQGLAGNNEQFF	TGTGCCAGCAGTCAAGGACTAGCGGGAAACAATGAGCAGTTCTTC
14	.	TRBV4-3	TRBJ1-2	CASSQDHRNYGYTF	TGCGCCAGCAGCCAAGATCACAGGAACTATGGCTACACCTTC
14	TRBD1	TRBV7-2	TRBJ2-7	CASSPRTGPYEQYF	TGTGCCAGCAGCCCCCGGACAGGACCCTACGAGCAGTACTTC
15	.	TRBV29-1	TRBJ1-2	CSVEDTVTTSYGYTF	TGCAGCGTTGAAGACACAGTGACCACGAGCTATGGCTACACCTTC
16	TRBD1	TRBV7-9	TRBJ2-4	CASSRTTGGVQNIQYF	TGTGCCAGCAGCCGCACGACAGGGGGCGTCCAAAACATTCAGTACTTC
14	.	TRBV6-5	TRBJ2-7	CASSYSGRGDEQYF	TGTGCCAGCAGTTACTCAGGCAGGGGGGACGAGCAGTACTTC
14	.	TRBV18	TRBJ2-7	CASSPNRYSYEQYF	TGTGCCAGCTCACCAAACAGATACTCCTACGAGCAGTACTTC
14	.	TRBV19	TRBJ2-1	CASSIVGGYNEQFF	TGTGCCAGTAGTATAGTTGGCGGGTACAATGAGCAGTTCTTC
15	TRBD1	TRBV2	TRBJ1-2	CASSAGTVYRYGYTF	TGTGCCAGCAGTGCCGGGACAGTATATCGCTATGGCTACACCTTC
17	TRBD1	TRBV7-2	TRBJ2-1	CASSSQISGTGGNEQFF	TGTGCCAGCAGCTCGCAAATTAGCGGAACAGGGGGTAACGAGCAGTTCTTC
11	.	TRBV27	TRBJ2-5	CASSNFITQYF	TGTGCCAGCAGTAACTTTATAACCCAGTACTTC
17	.	TRBV19	TRBJ2-2	CASSPPRQGRGTGELFF	TGTGCCAGTAGTCCCCCCCGACAGGGGAGGGGCACCGGGGAGCTGTTTTTT
15	TRBD1	TRBV5-6	TRBJ1-2	CASSLQDRGVYGYTF	TGTGCCAGCAGCCTCCAGGACAGGGGAGTCTATGGCTACACCTTC
15	.	TRBV19	TRBJ2-7	CASSPVQAGIYEQYF	TGTGCCAGTAGTCCGGTACAGGCAGGAATATACGAGCAGTACTTC
14	.	TRBV7-2	TRBJ1-2	CASSYPGRAYGYTF	TGTGCCAGCAGCTACCCCGGGAGGGCCTATGGCTACACCTTC
14	.	TRBV5-1	TRBJ2-7	CASSYSTGAYEQYF	TGCGCCAGCAGCTACTCGACAGGCGCCTACGAGCAGTACTTC
15	.	TRBV5-4	TRBJ1-6	CASSFPGSYNSPLHF	TGTGCCAGCAGCTTCCCGGGCTCCTATAATTCACCCCTCCACTTT
15	TRBD1	TRBV10-2	TRBJ1-6	CASSQDRAGNSPLHF	TGCGCCAGCAGTCAGGACAGGGCTGGGAATTCACCCCTCCACTTT
15	TRBD1	TRBV2	TRBJ1-5	CASSSGQANNQPQHF	TGTGCCAGCAGCTCCGGACAGGCCAACAATCAGCCCCAGCATTTT
16	.	TRBV5-6	TRBJ1-2	CASSWRGGRGNYGYTF	TGTGCCAGCAGCTGGAGGGGGGGAAGAGGTAACTATGGCTACACCTTC
14	.	TRBV13	TRBJ1-1	CASSPGLANTEAFF	TGTGCCAGCAGCCCTGGACTGGCGAACACTGAAGCTTTCTTT
17	.	TRBV9	TRBJ2-3	CASSVGQAKSLADTQYF	TGTGCCAGCAGCGTAGGGCAGGCGAAGTCCCTTGCAGATACGCAGTATTTT
18	TRBD1	TRBV5-1	TRBJ1-4	CASSLGQGVVSANEKLFF	TGCGCCAGCAGCTTGGGACAGGGGGTGGTTTCAGCTAATGAAAAACTGTTTTTT
15	.	TRBV5-1	TRBJ1-4	CASSLQGLPNEKLFF	TGCGCCAGCAGCTTGCAGGGGCTACCTAATGAAAAACTGTTTTTT
16	TRBD1	TRBV4-3	TRBJ2-2	CASSPGTGVRTGELFF	TGCGCCAGCAGCCCCGGGACAGGGGTGAGGACCGGGGAGCTGTTTTTT
16	.	TRBV7-8	TRBJ2-7	CASSLAQMSGAGEQYF	TGTGCCAGCAGCTTAGCGCAAATGTCAGGGGCAGGCGAGCAGTACTTC
13	.	TRBV15	TRBJ2-5	CATSPRGRETQYF	TGTGCCACCAGCCCCAGGGGAAGGGAGACCCAGTACTTC
11	TRBD1	TRBV28	TRBJ1-2	CATTGDRGYTF	TGTGCCACCACAGGGGATCGCGGCTACACCTTC